The 14 T cell receptor beta chains presented below share a single source sample, sequenced in a study of vaccination effects on CD4 cells after COVID-19. TCRdb's copy holds only in-frame clones and misses some; the assay was immunoSEQ multiplex PCR. The table includes under 80,000 clones, less than 80% detected once. Sequencing was preceded by expansion of antigen-specific CD4+ T cells with viral peptide pools in the ViraFEST assay. Subsequent to a culture period of more than 9 days, CD4+ T cells were isolated. Participants were vaccinated with two doses of either the BNT162b2 or mRNA-1273 vaccine. No cognate antigen is known for these TCRs. The sample consisted of CD4+ T cells from PBMCs cultured with HCoV-229E spike peptides, taken after COVID-19 vaccination. These receptors all stem from a human donor who received a COVID-19 vaccine.

The chain is built from TRBV7-7 and TRBJ2-3; the D is unclear. Trimming removed 5 bases at V and 6 bases at J, with 15 bases between. Germline assignment: CDR1 SSHAT and CDR2 FNYEAQ (reference sequence). This CDR3 region has 14 residues. CDR3 DNA sequence: TGTGCCAGCAGCCCCTTGAGCTTCGGGGATACGCAGTATTTT. Translation: CASSPLSFGDTQYF.

The rearrangement joins TRBV6-2 or TRBV6-3 to TRBJ2-5; TRBD2 matches at 7 bases. CDR3 length: 15 residues. From germline, CDR1 is MNHEY and CDR2 SVGEGT. With 7 bases clipped from V and 2 bases from J, the junction kept 10 bases outside the gene matches. The CDR3 sequence: CASTPGLTTQETQYF. The CDR3 DNA reads TGTGCCAGCACCCCGGGACTAACAACTCAAGAGACCCAGTACTTC.

V is TRBV21-1 and J is TRBJ2-7; the table names TRBD2, a call not compared with the DNA. TRBV21-1 is tagged as a pseudogene. CDR3 length: 21 amino acids. Here the CDR3 DNA reads TGTGCCAGCAGCAAAGCGCCTCATTGGGCCCCGGCTAGCGGGGTGTTCTACGAGCAGTACGTC. It encodes CASSKAPHWAPASGVFYEQYV.

This clone was counted once. The chain carries TRBV24-1 and TRBJ2-1; TRBD2 aligns across 7 bases. CDR3 length equals 15 residues. The trim removed 3 bases at V and 3 bases at J, leaving 4 bases unmatched. Germline CDR1 and CDR2: KGHDR and SFDVKD. The CDR3 sequence: CATSDTGTNYNEQFF. For the CDR3, the DNA is TGTGCCACCAGTGATACCGGGACTAACTACAATGAGCAGTTCTTC.

The genes are TRBV24-1 and TRBJ2-5, with D unclear. Between the trimmed V and J ends, which lost 5 bases and 0 bases, there was a span of 12 bases. Germline loops: CDR1 KGHDR, CDR2 SFDVKD. The CDR3 totals 15 residues. The CDR3 DNA reads as TGTGCCACCAGTGCTGCCCAACCCAACCAAGAGACCCAGTACTTC. Its translation is CATSAAQPNQETQYF.

This chain uses TRBV11-2 with TRBJ2-4; D ambiguous. The CDR3 covers 16 residues. Per the germline V gene, CDR1 is SGHAT and CDR2 is FQNNGV. V lost 6 bases and J 1 base, leaving 16 bases between the germline ends. DNA of the CDR3: TGTGCCAGCAGGCCAGACATCGTAGGGGCCAAAAACATTCAGTACTTC. As protein: CASRPDIVGAKNIQYF.

This chain links TRBV11-1 with TRBJ2-2, with D unresolved. V was clipped by 5 bases and J by 3 bases, with 4 bases between them. The CDR3 is 12 residues long. In germline, CDR1 is SGHAT, CDR2 FQDESV (reference sequence). CDR3: CASSVDTGELFF. As DNA, the CDR3 is TGTGCCAGCAGCGTAGACACCGGGGAGCTGTTTTTT.

This clone was detected only once. The chain employs TRBV24-1 and TRBJ2-5; D might be TRBD1 (5 bases). This CDR3 comprises 14 residues. The germline V and J ends were trimmed by 3 bases and 5 bases, with 12 bases remaining between them. The germline V gene encodes CDR1 KGHDR and CDR2 SFDVKD. In DNA form, the CDR3 reads TGTGCCACCAGTGATGCGCTAAGGGGCGAGACCCAGTACTTC. Translation gives CATSDALRGETQYF.

This clone was found a few times. The chain has TRBV5-1 and TRBJ1-2; D remains unclear. This CDR3 comprises 13 residues. Germline V gene lookup returns CDR1 SGHRS and CDR2 YFSETQ. The V end lost 4 bases, the J end lost 4 bases, and 11 bases lay between the germline ends. The CDR3: CASSRVGFYGYTF. Written as DNA, the CDR3 is TGCGCCAGCAGCCGCGTGGGCTTCTATGGCTACACCTTC.

The V call is TRBV6-5, the J call TRBJ1-3; D ambiguous. The germline V and J ends were trimmed by 7 bases and 2 bases, with 9 bases remaining between them. The length of the CDR3 is 13 residues. Germline CDR1 and CDR2: MNHEY and SVGAGI. CDR3 sequence reads: CASTGLAGNTIYF. The CDR3 coding sequence is TGTGCCAGCACGGGGTTGGCTGGAAACACCATATATTTT.

A single count supports this clone. The CDR3 DNA reads as TGTGCCAGCTCGCAGACAGAGAACACTGAAGCTTTCTTT. Residues: CASSQTENTEAFF. The chain has TRBV18 and TRBJ1-1; D is perhaps TRBD1 (5 bases). Germline CDR1 reads KGHSH; CDR2 reads LQKENI. V dropped 6 bases and J dropped 1 base, with 9 bases sitting between them. The CDR3 is 13 amino acids.

This chain links TRBV3-1 (or the pseudogene TRBV3-2) with TRBJ1-5, with D maybe TRBD1 (5 bases). V gave up 2 bases and J gave up 1 base, with 18 bases separating them. CDR3 size: 18 residues. CDR1 and CDR2 from the germline V gene are LGHDT and YNNKEL (reference sequence). The CDR3 spells CASSQNPVGPGSNQPQHF. Written as DNA, the CDR3 is TGTGCCAGCAGCCAAAACCCCGTGGGACCCGGGAGCAATCAGCCCCAGCATTTT.

The genes are TRBV2 and TRBJ2-7, with 12 positions matching TRBD1. The CDR3 length is 14 residues. Germline V CDR1 and CDR2: SNHLY, FYNNEI. The V and J ends lost 6 bases and 4 bases, in that order; junction bases with no gene match: 4. This CDR3 is CASRRGQGAYEQYV. CDR3 nucleotides: TGTGCCAGCAGACGGGGACAGGGGGCGTACGAGCAGTACGTC.

The rearrangement uses TRBV7-2 and TRBJ1-5, with D unresolved. The germline V gene has CDR1 SGHTA and CDR2 FQGNSA. Trimming removed 5 bases at V and 9 bases at J, with 14 bases between. The CDR3 has 13 amino acids. The CDR3 loop reads CASSRTLSAPQHF. CDR3 sequence (DNA): TGTGCCAGCAGCCGAACTCTATCGGCGCCCCAGCATTTT.